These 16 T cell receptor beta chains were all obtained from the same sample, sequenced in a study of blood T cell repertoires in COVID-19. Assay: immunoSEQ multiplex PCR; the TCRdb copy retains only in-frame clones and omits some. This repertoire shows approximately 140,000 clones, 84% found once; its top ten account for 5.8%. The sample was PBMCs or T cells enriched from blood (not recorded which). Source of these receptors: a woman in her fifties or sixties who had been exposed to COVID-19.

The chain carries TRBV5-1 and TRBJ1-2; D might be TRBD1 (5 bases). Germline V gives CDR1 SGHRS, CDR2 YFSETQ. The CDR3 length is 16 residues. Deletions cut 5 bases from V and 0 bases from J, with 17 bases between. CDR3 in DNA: TGCGCCAGCAGGTCCGACAGAAGTAAAACTAACTATGGCTACACCTTC. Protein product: CASRSDRSKTNYGYTF.

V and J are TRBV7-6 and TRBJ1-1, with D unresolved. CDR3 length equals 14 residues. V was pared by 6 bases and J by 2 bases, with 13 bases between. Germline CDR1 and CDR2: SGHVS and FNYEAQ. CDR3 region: CASSQPYRNTEAFF. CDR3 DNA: TGTGCCAGCAGTCAACCCTACAGAAACACTGAAGCTTTCTTT.

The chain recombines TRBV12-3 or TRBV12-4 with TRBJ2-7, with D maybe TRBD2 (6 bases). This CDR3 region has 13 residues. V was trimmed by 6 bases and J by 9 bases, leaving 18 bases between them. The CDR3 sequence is CASSPHPGAAQYF. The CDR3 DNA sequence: TGTGCCAGCAGCCCGCATCCGGGAGCCGCGCAGTACTTC.

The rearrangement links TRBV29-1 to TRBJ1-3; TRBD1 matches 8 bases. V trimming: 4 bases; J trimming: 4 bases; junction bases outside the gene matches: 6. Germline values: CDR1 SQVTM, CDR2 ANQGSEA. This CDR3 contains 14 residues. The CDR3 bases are TGCAGCGTTGCAGGGGGCAGATGGGGAAACACCATATATTTT. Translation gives CSVAGGRWGNTIYF. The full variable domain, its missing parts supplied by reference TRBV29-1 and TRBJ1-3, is SAVISQKPSRDICQRGTSLTIQCQVDSQVTMMFWYRQQPGQSLTLIATANQGSEATYESGFVIDKFPISRPNLTFSTLTVSNMSPEDSSIYLCSVAGGRWGNTIYFGEGSWLTVV.

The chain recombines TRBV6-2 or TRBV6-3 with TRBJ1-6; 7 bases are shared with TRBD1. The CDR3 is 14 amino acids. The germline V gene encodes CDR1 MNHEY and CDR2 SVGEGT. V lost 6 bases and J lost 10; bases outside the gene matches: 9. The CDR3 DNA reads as TGTGCCAGCAGCAGACAGGGTAATCGGTCACCCCTCCACTTT. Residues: CASSRQGNRSPLHF.

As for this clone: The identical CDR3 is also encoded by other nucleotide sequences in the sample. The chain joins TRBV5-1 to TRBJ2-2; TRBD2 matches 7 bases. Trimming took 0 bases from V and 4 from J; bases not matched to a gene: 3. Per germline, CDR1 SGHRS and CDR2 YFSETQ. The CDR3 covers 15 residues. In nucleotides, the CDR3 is TGCGCCAGCAGCTTGGGTTTAGCGGGCACCGGGGAGCTGTTTTTT. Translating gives CASSLGLAGTGELFF.

Here the CDR3 DNA reads TGTGCCAGCACCCCCGGCGGGCGGATGAACACTGAAGCTTTCTTT. As protein: CASTPGGRMNTEAFF. J is TRBJ1-1 and V is TRBV5-4; D remains ambiguous. Trimming pared 6 bases from V and 0 bases from J, leaving 15 bases between. This CDR3 spans 15 amino acids. The germline V gene has CDR1 SGHNT and CDR2 YYREEE (reference sequence). Full variable domain (remainder filled in from reference TRBV5-4 and TRBJ1-1): ETGVTQSPTHLIKTRGQQVTLRCSSQSGHNTVSWYQQALGQGPQFIFQYYREEENGRGNFPPRFSGLQFPNYSSELNVNALELDDSALYLCASTPGGRMNTEAFFGQGTRLTVV.

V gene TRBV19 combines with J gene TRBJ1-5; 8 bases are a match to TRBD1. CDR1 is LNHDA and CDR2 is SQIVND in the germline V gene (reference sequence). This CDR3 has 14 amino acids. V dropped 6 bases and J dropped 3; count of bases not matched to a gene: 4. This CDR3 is CASRGQVPNQPQHF. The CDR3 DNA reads TGTGCCAGTAGGGGACAGGTTCCCAATCAGCCCCAGCATTTT. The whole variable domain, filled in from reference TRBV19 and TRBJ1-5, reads DGGITQSPKYLFRKEGQNVTLSCEQNLNHDAMYWYRQDPGQGLRLIYYSQIVNDFQKGDIAEGYSVSREKKESFPLTVTSAQKNPTAFYLCASRGQVPNQPQHFGDGTRLSIL.

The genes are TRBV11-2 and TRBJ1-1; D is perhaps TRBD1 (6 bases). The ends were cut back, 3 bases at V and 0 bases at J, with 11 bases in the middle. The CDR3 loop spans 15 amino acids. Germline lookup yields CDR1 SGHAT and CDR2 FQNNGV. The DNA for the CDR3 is TGTGCCAGCAGCTTTAGAGGACAGCTGAACACTGAAGCTTTCTTT. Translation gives CASSFRGQLNTEAFF.

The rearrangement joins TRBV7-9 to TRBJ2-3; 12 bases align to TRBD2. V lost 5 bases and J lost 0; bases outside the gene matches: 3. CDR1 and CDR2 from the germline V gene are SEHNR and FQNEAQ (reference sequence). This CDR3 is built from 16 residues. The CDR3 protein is CASSQGLAGSTDTQYF. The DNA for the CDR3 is TGTGCCAGCAGCCAAGGACTAGCGGGGAGCACAGATACGCAGTATTTT.

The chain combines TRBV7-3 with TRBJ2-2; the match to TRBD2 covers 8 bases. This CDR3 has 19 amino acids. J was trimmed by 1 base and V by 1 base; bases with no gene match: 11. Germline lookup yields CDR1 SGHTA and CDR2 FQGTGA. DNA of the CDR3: TGTGCCAGCAGCTTAAAGGCGGGGTGGCTAGCGGGGAACACCGGGGAGCTGTTTTTT. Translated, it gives CASSLKAGWLAGNTGELFF.

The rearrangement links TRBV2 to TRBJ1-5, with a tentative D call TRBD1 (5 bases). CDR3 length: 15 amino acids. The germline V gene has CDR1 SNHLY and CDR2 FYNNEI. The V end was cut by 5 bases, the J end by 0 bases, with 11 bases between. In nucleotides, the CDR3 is TGTGCCAGCAGTACCGACAGTTATAGCAATCAGCCCCAGCATTTT. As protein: CASSTDSYSNQPQHF.

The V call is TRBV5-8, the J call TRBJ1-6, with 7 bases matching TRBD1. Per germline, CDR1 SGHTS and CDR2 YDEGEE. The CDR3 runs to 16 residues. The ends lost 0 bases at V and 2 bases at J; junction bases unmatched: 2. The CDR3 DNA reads TGTGCCAGCAGCTTGGAAGGGACAGCCTATAATTCACCCCTCCACTTT. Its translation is CASSLEGTAYNSPLHF.

The CDR3 region is CASVPRGGMGSNQPQHF. DNA for the CDR3: TGTGCCAGCGTACCCCGTGGGGGCATGGGGAGCAATCAGCCCCAGCATTTT. This chain joins TRBV27 and TRBJ1-5; TRBD1 is a possible D gene (6 bases). Between the trimmed V and J ends, which lost 8 bases and 1 base, there was a span of 21 bases. Germline V CDR1 and CDR2: MNHEY, SMNVEV (reference sequence). The CDR3 has 17 residues.

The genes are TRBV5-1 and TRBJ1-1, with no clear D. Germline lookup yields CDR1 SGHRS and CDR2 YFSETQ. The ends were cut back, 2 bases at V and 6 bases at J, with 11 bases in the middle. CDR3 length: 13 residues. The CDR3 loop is CASSLVVTAEAFF. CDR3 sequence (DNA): TGCGCCAGCAGCTTAGTAGTCACGGCTGAAGCTTTCTTT.

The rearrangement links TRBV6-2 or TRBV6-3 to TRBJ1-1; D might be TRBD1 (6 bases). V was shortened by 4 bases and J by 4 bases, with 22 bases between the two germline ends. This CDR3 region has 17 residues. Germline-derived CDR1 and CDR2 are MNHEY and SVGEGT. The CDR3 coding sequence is TGTGCCAGCAGTTCAGCCCCCGGACAGCTAGCGGGCACTGAAGCTTTCTTT. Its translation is CASSSAPGQLAGTEAFF.